The clone carrying this T cell receptor (beta chain) was seen ten or more times. The antigen is undetermined. Germline and junction disagree at one end, which may indicate a read error. The CDR3 contains 16 residues. This record comes from a study of regulatory T cells in long-lasting Graves disease. About the study: Less than 3 months of antithyroid drugs had been taken by newly diagnosed Graves' patients. The study's findings and limits: Study of thyroid tissue was not done, with only peripheral blood studied. Gene preferences differed: TRBV28, TRBJ1-2, TRBJ2-5 in persistent cases.

Time point noted: newly diagnosed GD, antithyroid drugs for less than 3 months. With RNA extracted from PBMCs as input, the TCR library was made. Researchers made TCR beta libraries by using iRepertoire HTBI primers and running Arm-PCR on CDR3 regions. Under the authors' procedure: Overall, samples carried more than 55 TRBV and 14 TRBJ segments. MiXCR, run by TCRdb on the multiplex PCR reads, gives a single entry per CDR3 protein. The authors' filters were not applied to this entry. The sample includes roughly 380,000 distinct CDR3 sequences, 15% to 17% of them seen just once. The source of this sequence is a female donor with Graves disease. The gene calls are TRBV12-3 or TRBV12-4 and TRBJ2-2; D may correspond to TRBD1 or TRBD2 (5 bases each). The sample in question was peripheral blood mononuclear cells (PBMCs), obtained at new diagnosis, from a patient treated with antithyroid drugs. CDR3 sequence: CASSRPDTTNTGELFF. CDR3 sequence (DNA): TGTGCCAGCAGTCGACCGGACACCACTAACACCGGGGAGCTGTTCTTT.